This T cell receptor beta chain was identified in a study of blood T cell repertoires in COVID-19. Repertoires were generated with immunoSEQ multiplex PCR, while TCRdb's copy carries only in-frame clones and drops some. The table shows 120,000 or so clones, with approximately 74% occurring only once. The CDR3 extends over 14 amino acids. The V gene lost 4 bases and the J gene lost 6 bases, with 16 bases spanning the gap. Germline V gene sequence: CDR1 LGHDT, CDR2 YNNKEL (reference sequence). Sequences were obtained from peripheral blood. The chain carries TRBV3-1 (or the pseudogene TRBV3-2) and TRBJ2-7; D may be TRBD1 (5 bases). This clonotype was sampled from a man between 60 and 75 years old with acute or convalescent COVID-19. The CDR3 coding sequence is TGTGCCAGCAGCCCGATTCGCCAGGGTATCGAGCAGTACTTC. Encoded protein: CASSPIRQGIEQYF.